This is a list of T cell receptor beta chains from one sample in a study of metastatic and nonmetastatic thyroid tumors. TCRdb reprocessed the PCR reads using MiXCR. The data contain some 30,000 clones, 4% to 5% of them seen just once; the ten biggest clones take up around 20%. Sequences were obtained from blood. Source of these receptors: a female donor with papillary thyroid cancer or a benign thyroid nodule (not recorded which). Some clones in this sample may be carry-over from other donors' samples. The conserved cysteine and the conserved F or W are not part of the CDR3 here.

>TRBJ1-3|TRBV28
ARRSGQTIY
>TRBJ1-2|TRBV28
ASSDRFLDYGYT
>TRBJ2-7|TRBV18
ASSLERGPYEQY
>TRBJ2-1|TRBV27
ASSWREGPYNEQF
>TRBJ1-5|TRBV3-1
ASRKRGERLQNQPQH
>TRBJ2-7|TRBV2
ASSEQCYGQY
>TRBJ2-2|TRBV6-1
ASLVSDRANTGELF
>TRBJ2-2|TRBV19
ASSIYGYTGELF
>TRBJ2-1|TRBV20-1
SATLQCSVNYNEQF
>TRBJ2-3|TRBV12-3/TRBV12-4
ASSFRGTSPVATQY
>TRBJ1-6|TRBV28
ASIQGQRNSPLH
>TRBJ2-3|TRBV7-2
ASSSRWRSGDTQY
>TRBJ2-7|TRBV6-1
ASSEMGGQGEQY
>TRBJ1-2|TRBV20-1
SARDLEWAHRGGYT
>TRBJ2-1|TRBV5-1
ASSLRPLDTQF
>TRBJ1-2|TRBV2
ASSDQGARYGYT
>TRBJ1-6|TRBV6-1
ASSIGDSRSPLH
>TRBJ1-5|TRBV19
ASSTGTGGVQPQH
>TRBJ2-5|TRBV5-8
ASSLMGAETQY
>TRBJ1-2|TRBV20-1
SASPMTGREANGYT
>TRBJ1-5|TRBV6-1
ASRGGPATYINQPQH
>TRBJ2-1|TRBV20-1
SAVNPIGQGYEQF
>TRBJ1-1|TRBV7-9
ASSDRYTEAF
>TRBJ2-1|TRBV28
ASSNPGLKYNEQF
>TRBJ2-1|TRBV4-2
ASSHSSGRAREQF
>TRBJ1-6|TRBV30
ALTQEFHNSPLH
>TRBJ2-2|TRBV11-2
ASSPTGGTGELF
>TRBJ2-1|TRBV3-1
ASSQGTGPRNEQF
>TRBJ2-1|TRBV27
ASNFLLGQGNEQF
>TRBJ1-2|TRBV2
ASSEQGTFLGYT
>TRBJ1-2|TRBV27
ASSRRTSNGYT
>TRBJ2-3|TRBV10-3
VIRGGGGGTDTQY
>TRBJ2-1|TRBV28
VSTRDSYNEQF
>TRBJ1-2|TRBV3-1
ASSRDRRGYT
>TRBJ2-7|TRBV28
ASSLLLTGIRSYEQY
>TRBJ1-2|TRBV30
AWSPLGTARYT
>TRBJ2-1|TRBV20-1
SARGASGSDEQF
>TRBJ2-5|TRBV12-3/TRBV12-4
ASSSHRTSGGEQETQY
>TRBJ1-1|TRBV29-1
SASQWNTEAF
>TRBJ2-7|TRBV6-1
ASRDRVNEQY
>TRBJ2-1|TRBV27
ASSLSGSAYNEQF